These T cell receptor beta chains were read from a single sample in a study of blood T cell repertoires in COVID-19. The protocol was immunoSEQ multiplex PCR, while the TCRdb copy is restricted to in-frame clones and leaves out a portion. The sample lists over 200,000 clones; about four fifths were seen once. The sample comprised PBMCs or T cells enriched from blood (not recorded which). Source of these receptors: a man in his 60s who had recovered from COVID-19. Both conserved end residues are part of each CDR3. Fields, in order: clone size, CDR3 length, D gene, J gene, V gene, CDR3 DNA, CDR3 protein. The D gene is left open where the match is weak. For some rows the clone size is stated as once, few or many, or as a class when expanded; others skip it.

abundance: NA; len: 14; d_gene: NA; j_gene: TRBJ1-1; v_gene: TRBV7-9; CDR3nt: TGTGCCAGCAGCCCATCCGGGACAAACACTGAAGCTTTCTTT; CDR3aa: CASSPSGTNTEAFF
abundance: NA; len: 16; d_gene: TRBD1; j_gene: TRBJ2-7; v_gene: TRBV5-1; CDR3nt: TGCGCCAGCAGCTTGGGACTGGGACAGGGGGCGGTCGAGCAGTACTTC; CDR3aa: CASSLGLGQGAVEQYF
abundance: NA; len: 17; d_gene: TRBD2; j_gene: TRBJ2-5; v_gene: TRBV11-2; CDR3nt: TGTGCCAGCAGCTTAGATTACCCGGGAGGGTACCAAGAGACCCAGTACTTC; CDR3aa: CASSLDYPGGYQETQYF
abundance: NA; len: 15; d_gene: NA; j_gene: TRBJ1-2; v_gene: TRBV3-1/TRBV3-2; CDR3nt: TGTGCCAGCAGCCAACAAAACATGGGAGGCTATGGCTACACCTTC; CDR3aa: CASSQQNMGGYGYTF
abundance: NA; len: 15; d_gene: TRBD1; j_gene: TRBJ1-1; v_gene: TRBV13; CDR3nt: TGTGCCAGCAGCTTTACAGGGGTAGGGAACACTGAAGCTTTCTTT; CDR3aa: CASSFTGVGNTEAFF
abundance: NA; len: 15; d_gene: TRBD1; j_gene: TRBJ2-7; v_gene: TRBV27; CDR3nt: TGTGCCAGCAACCTAGACAGGCCAGGGGGCTACGAGCAGTACTTC; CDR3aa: CASNLDRPGGYEQYF
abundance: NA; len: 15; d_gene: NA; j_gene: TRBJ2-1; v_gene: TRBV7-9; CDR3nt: TGTGCCAGCAGCTTGATGGAAGCGTGGTACAATGAGCAGTTCTTC; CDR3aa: CASSLMEAWYNEQFF
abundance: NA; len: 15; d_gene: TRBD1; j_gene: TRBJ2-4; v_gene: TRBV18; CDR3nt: TGTGCCAGCTCACCGCGGACAGGGGGCATGGACATTCAGTACTTC; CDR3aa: CASSPRTGGMDIQYF
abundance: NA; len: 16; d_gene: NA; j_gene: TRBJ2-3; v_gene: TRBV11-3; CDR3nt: TGTGCCAGCAGCTTAGAACAGGACCCTAGCACAGATACGCAGTATTTT; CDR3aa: CASSLEQDPSTDTQYF
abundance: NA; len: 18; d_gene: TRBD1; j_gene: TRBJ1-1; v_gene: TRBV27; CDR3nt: TGTGCCAGCAGTTTATCGGGACAGGGTGCTGGGGAGGACACTGAAGCTTTCTTT; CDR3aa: CASSLSGQGAGEDTEAFF
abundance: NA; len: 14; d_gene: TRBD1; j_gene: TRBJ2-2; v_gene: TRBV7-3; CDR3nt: TGTGCCAGCAGACGACAGGGTGACACCGGGGAGCTGTTTTTT; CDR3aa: CASRRQGDTGELFF
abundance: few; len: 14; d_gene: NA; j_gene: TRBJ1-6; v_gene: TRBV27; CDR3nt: TGTGCCAGCAGTTTTGAGGTCCCCCATTCACCCCTCCACTTT; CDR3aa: CASSFEVPHSPLHF
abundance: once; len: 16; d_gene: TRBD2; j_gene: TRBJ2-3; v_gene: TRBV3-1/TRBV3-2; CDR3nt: TGTGCCAGCAGCCACCCGACTAGCGGGGGGGCTGGTACGCAGTATTTT; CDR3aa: CASSHPTSGGAGTQYF
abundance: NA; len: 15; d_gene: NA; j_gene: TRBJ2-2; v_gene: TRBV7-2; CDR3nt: TGTGCCAGCAGAAGACAGGCCGCGAACACCGGGGAGCTGTTTTTT; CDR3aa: CASRRQAANTGELFF
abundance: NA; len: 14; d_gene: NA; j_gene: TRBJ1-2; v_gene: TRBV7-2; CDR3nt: TGTGCCAGCAGAACCGGGACTACCCTATCTGGCTACACCTTC; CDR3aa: CASRTGTTLSGYTF
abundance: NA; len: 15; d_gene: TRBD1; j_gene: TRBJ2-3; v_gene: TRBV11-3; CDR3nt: TGTGCCAGCAGCGCAAGACAGGGGTGGACAGATACGCAGTATTTT; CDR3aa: CASSARQGWTDTQYF